Sequencing of this TCR beta chain was carried out in a study of regulatory T cells in long-lasting Graves disease. This clonotype was seen a few times. Its specificity is not known. The time point denotes: newly diagnosed GD, antithyroid drugs for less than 3 months. The authors made the TCR library using RNA they extracted from PBMCs. Study-wide points: Public clonotype sharing was higher in persistent than newly diagnosed patients. Limited samples may have lowered accuracy.

The CDR3 totals 14 residues. Trimming at V came to 1 base and at J to 5 bases, leaving 7 bases not matched to a gene. Germline V lookup: CDR1 GTSNPN, CDR2 SVGIG (reference sequence). Libraries of TCR beta came from iRepertoire HTBI primers plus Arm-PCR of CDR3 regions. TCRdb fed the multiplex PCR reads into MiXCR, producing one record per CDR3 protein. Counted here are roughly 520,000 distinct CDR3 sequences, 12% occurring once; the ten biggest clones make up almost 9%. This sample also belongs to another study, concerning T cells in Graves' hyperthyroidism and ophthalmopathy.

This TCR was sampled from a woman under 40 with Graves disease. The chain joins TRBV30 to TRBJ1-1, with 7 nucleotides matching TRBD1. The input for sequencing was peripheral blood mononuclear cells (PBMCs), taken at new diagnosis, from a patient treated with antithyroid drugs. For the CDR3, the DNA is TGTGCCTGGAGTGCGACAGGGATCGGAACTGAAGCTTTCTTT. Its translation: CAWSATGIGTEAFF. Supplemented by reference TRBV30 and TRBJ1-1, the full variable domain reads SQTIHQWPATLVQPVGSPLSLECTVEGTSNPNLYWYRQAAGRGLQLLFYSVGIGQISSEVPQNLSASRPQDRQFILSSKKLLLSDSGFYLCAWSATGIGTEAFFGQGTRLTVV.